Listed below are T cell receptor beta chains from one sample, sequenced in a study of blood T cells in healthy people across ages. TCRdb used MiXCR to reprocess the 5' RACE reads, holding one entry per CDR3 protein. The table lists hundreds of thousands of distinct CDR3 sequences, 58% of them singletons. The sample comprised blood. These receptors were obtained from a man aged 25-45 years in good health. Both conserved end residues are part of each CDR3.

V | CDR3
TRBV7-9 | CASSPVGSYNSPLHF
TRBV29-1 | CSVKGGMNTEAFF
TRBV15 | CATSVDRGRTEAFF
TRBV5-1 | CASSLSLAGAYEQYF
TRBV20-1 | CSAEGQGPHNEQFF
TRBV7-2 | CASSSGTGAKELFF
TRBV9 | CASTPGRGRQNIQYF
TRBV20-1 | CSAQDRPLDDEQFF
TRBV7-2 | CASLGGDIYGYTF
TRBV6-6 | CASRTYTGNYGYTF
TRBV4-1 | CASSHHSLRDNEQFF
TRBV5-5 | CASKGLYNEQFF
TRBV20-1 | CSVLANRGTGGDQPQHF
TRBV29-1 | CSVKITGGYTF
TRBV24-1 | CATSKGGTGRDEQFF
TRBV28 | CASSIPRDRAYEQYF
TRBV29-1 | CSVLGLAASWEQYF
TRBV12-3/TRBV12-4 | CASSNSELAGVFYEQYF
TRBV10-3 | CAISEFVLAGASYGQYF
TRBV9 | CASGGLGGRDGYTF
TRBV29-1 | CSVVTPGYGYTF
TRBV7-9 | CASSPGTSLVDTQYF
TRBV7-2 | CASSLGGAGPSGANVLTF
TRBV10-3 | CAISADPTEAFF
TRBV3-1 | CASGTVSGDTQYF
TRBV7-8 | CASSLSAAANNKEQFF
TRBV5-1 | CASSVKGGTEAFF
TRBV28 | CASRATGPTYEQYF
TRBV6-2/TRBV6-3 | CASNPGQTNTEAFF
TRBV12-3/TRBV12-4 | CASRPPGDTQYF
TRBV28 | CASSPSMQETQYF
TRBV20-1 | CSARDPDGTDTQYF
TRBV20-1 | CSAPGLQNYEQYF
TRBV4-2 | CASSQGFLGQGTHEQYF
TRBV20-1 | CSASRGPGANVLTF
TRBV6-2/TRBV6-3 | CASNPPGGGEQFF
TRBV27 | CASGTGPLFLTDTQYF
TRBV6-2/TRBV6-3 | CASSYRGRGLETQYF
TRBV29-1 | CSASLVAYEQYF
TRBV14 | CASSQLYERSYNEQFF
TRBV6-2/TRBV6-3 | CASSYASGGSHEQFF
TRBV29-1 | CSVEDQAVEKLFF
TRBV6-2/TRBV6-3 | CASSYGREARNEQFF
TRBV2 | CASKPQGHLAYEQYF
TRBV7-2 | CAGSPGGLGGTYEQYF